This T cell receptor (beta chain) appears in the sequencing data of a study of shared clonotypes between healthy human individuals. Study at large: Donors had three CD4 naive, three CD4 memory, two CD8 naive and one CD8 memory plate apiece. Overall study findings and caveats: Represented diversity (both genetic and exposure-history) was limited by the small number of donors. Shared clonotypes across all four donors exceeded non-shared ones in generation probability.

As regards this clone: What it binds is unknown.

Splitting the CD4+ cells yielded a CD45RA+ naive subset and a CD45RA-negative memory subset. The J segment lost 2 bases and the V segment lost 4 bases, leaving 11 bases of the junction unmatched. From germline, CDR1 is SGHRS and CDR2 YFSETQ. This CDR3 comprises 16 residues. Sequencing used immunoSEQ multiplex PCR; TCRdb keeps in-frame clones, though not all of them. The data show around 1.1 million clones, about 80% seen once. Source material: memory CD4+ T cells from PBMCs. Regarding subset: CD45RA-negative fraction. The receptor comes from a man aged 18 to 29 in good health. Some clones in this sample may be carry-over from other donors' samples. The chain has TRBV5-1 and TRBJ2-7; the match to TRBD1 covers 8 bases. CDR3 loop: CASSKWTGPTTYEQYF. DNA for the CDR3: TGCGCCAGCAGCAAATGGACAGGGCCTACCACCTACGAGCAGTACTTC.